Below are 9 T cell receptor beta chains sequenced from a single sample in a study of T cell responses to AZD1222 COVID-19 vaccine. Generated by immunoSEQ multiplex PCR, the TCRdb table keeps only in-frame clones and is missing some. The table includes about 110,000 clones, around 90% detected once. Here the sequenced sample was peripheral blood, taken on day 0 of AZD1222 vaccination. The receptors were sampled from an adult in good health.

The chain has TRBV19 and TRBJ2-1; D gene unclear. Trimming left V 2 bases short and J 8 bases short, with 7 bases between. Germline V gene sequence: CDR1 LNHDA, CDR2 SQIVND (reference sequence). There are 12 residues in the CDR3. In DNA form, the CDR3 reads TGTGCCAGTAGTATAAATCACTATGAGCAGTTCTTC. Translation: CASSINHYEQFF. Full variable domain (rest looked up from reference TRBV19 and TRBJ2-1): DGGITQSPKYLFRKEGQNVTLSCEQNLNHDAMYWYRQDPGQGLRLIYYSQIVNDFQKGDIAEGYSVSREKKESFPLTVTSAQKNPTAFYLCASSINHYEQFFGPGTRLTVL.

The CDR3 nucleotides are TGTGCCAGCAGCTTAGGGGGACAGGGTAGGGAGACCCAGTACTTC. Protein sequence: CASSLGGQGRETQYF. The rearrangement uses TRBV7-2 and TRBJ2-5; TRBD1 matches at 9 bases. V lost 1 base, J lost 5 bases, and 5 bases stayed unmatched. The CDR3 covers 15 residues. CDR1 SGHTA and CDR2 FQGNSA come from the germline V gene. Using reference TRBV7-2 and TRBJ2-5 for the parts outside the CDR3, the full variable domain is GAGVSQSPSNKVTEKGKDVELRCDPISGHTALYWYRQSLGQGLEFLIYFQGNSAPDKSGLPSDRFSAERTGGSVSTLTIQRTQQEDSAVYLCASSLGGQGRETQYFGPGTRLLVL.

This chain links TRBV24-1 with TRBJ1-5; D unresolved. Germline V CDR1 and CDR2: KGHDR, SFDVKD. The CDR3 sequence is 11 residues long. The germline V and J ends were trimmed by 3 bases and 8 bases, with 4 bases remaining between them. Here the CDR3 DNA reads TGTGCCACCAGTGATCCGGAGCCCCAGCATTTT. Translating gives CATSDPEPQHF.

CDR3 sequence reads: CASSLGPAVYNEQFF. DNA of the CDR3: TGTGCCAGCAGCTTGGGACCAGCAGTCTACAATGAGCAGTTCTTC. The J gene is TRBJ2-1, the V gene TRBV7-3, with D perhaps matching TRBD1 or TRBD2 (5 bases each). V was cut by 3 bases and J by 3 bases, with 12 bases left in between. The CDR3 has 15 residues. CDR1 is SGHTA, CDR2 FQGTGA, per germline.

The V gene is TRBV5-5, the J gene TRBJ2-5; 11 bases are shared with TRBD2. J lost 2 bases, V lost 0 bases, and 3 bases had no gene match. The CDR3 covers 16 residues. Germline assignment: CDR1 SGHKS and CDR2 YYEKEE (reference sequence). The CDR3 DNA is TGTGCCAGCAGCTTGGGGGGACTAGCGGAACAAGAGACCCAGTACTTC. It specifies CASSLGGLAEQETQYF.

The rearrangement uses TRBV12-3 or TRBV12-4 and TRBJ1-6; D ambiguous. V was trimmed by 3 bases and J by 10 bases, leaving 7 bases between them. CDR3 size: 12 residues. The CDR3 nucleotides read TGTGCCAGCAGTTTCGATCCCTCACCCCTCCACTTT. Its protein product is CASSFDPSPLHF.

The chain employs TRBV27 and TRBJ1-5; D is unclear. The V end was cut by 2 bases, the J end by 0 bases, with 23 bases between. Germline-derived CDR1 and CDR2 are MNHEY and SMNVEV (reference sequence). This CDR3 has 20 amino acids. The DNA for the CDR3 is TGTGCCAGCAGTTTACCCTCCTTCTGGAGGACCCTGATTAGCAATCAGCCCCAGCATTTT. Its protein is CASSLPSFWRTLISNQPQHF.

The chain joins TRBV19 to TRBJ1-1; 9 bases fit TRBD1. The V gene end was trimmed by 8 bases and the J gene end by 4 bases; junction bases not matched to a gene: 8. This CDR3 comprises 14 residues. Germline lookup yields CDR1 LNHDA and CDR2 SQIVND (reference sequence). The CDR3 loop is CASLTGGASTEAFF. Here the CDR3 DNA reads TGTGCCAGTTTAACAGGGGGCGCGAGCACTGAAGCTTTCTTT. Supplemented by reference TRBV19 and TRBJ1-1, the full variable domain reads DGGITQSPKYLFRKEGQNVTLSCEQNLNHDAMYWYRQDPGQGLRLIYYSQIVNDFQKGDIAEGYSVSREKKESFPLTVTSAQKNPTAFYLCASLTGGASTEAFFGQGTRLTVV.

The CDR3 DNA reads as TGTGCCAGTAGTATGGTCGGACTTACCATGACTGAAGCTTTCTTT. Translating gives CASSMVGLTMTEAFF. This sequence joins TRBV19 and TRBJ1-1; no clear D. The CDR3 sequence is 15 residues long. From germline, CDR1 is LNHDA and CDR2 SQIVND (reference sequence). With 3 bases removed from V and 5 bases from J, the gap between germline ends came to 16 bases.